Listed below are T cell receptor beta chains from one sample, sequenced in a study of identical twins. Via MiXCR, TCRdb re-called the 5' RACE reads, giving one row per CDR3 protein. Here the sample spans some 1,700,000 distinct CDR3 sequences, less than 35% being singletons. Sequencing input: cord blood. The receptors derive from a newborn girl in good health. CDR3s include the opening cysteine and the closing phenylalanine or tryptophan. A D gene is named only where the DNA matches it firmly. The size of a clone is reported for some rows only, either as once, few or many, or as a class for expanded clones.

J gene: TRBJ2-1
D gene: -
clone size: -
V gene: TRBV29-1
CDR3 protein: CSVDSVGLRNEQFF
CDR3 DNA: TGCAGCGTTGATAGCGTGGGGTTACGCAATGAGCAGTTCTTC

J gene: TRBJ2-5
D gene: -
clone size: few
V gene: TRBV18
CDR3 protein: CASSPGIGETQYF
CDR3 DNA: TGTGCCAGCTCACCAGGGATTGGGGAGACCCAGTACTTC

J gene: TRBJ2-3
D gene: TRBD1
clone size: -
V gene: TRBV24-1
CDR3 protein: CATSGPGTGGTDTQYF
CDR3 DNA: TGTGCCACCAGTGGCCCGGGGACAGGGGGCACAGATACGCAGTATTTT

J gene: TRBJ1-1
D gene: TRBD1
clone size: many
V gene: TRBV28
CDR3 protein: CASSRTGPNTEAFF
CDR3 DNA: TGTGCCAGCAGCCGGACAGGGCCGAACACTGAAGCTTTCTTT

J gene: TRBJ2-7
D gene: -
clone size: few
V gene: TRBV2
CDR3 protein: CASKGESDEQYF
CDR3 DNA: TGTGCCAGCAAAGGAGAATCCGACGAGCAGTACTTC

J gene: TRBJ1-2
D gene: -
clone size: once
V gene: TRBV6-1
CDR3 protein: CASNQRDGYTF
CDR3 DNA: TGTGCCAGCAACCAGAGGGACGGCTACACCTTC

J gene: TRBJ2-7
D gene: TRBD2
clone size: -
V gene: TRBV20-1
CDR3 protein: CSPKSPGGRYEQYF
CDR3 DNA: TGCAGTCCCAAAAGCCCGGGGGGGAGGTACGAGCAGTACTTC

J gene: TRBJ2-1
D gene: TRBD2
clone size: few
V gene: TRBV24-1
CDR3 protein: CATSDLGGGNEQFF
CDR3 DNA: TGTGCCACCAGTGATTTAGGCGGGGGCAATGAGCAGTTCTTC

J gene: TRBJ2-5
D gene: -
clone size: few
V gene: TRBV7-9
CDR3 protein: CASSLPRLRVPQETQYF
CDR3 DNA: TGTGCCAGCAGCTTACCCCGGTTACGAGTCCCCCAAGAGACCCAGTACTTC

J gene: TRBJ2-1
D gene: -
clone size: few
V gene: TRBV28
CDR3 protein: CASSQRGWDASEVHNEQFF
CDR3 DNA: TGTGCCAGCAGTCAACGAGGGTGGGACGCCAGTGAGGTACACAATGAGCAGTTCTTC

J gene: TRBJ2-7
D gene: TRBD2
clone size: -
V gene: TRBV7-2
CDR3 protein: CASSLLGTSSVNEQYF
CDR3 DNA: TGTGCCAGCAGCTTACTCGGGACTAGCAGCGTCAATGAGCAGTACTTC

J gene: TRBJ2-3
D gene: TRBD2
clone size: -
V gene: TRBV11-2
CDR3 protein: CASSRPRLAGAVGSDTQYF
CDR3 DNA: TGTGCCAGCAGCCGACCTCGGCTAGCGGGGGCCGTGGGGTCAGATACGCAGTATTTT

J gene: TRBJ2-3
D gene: -
clone size: many
V gene: TRBV12-5
CDR3 protein: CASGLVLGQGTDTQYF
CDR3 DNA: TGTGCTAGTGGTTTGGTACTGGGTCAGGGCACAGATACGCAGTATTTT

J gene: TRBJ2-7
D gene: TRBD1
clone size: -
V gene: TRBV20-1
CDR3 protein: CSARWRQGKTHEQYF
CDR3 DNA: TGCAGTGCTAGATGGAGACAGGGAAAAACCCACGAGCAGTACTTC

J gene: TRBJ1-2
D gene: -
clone size: -
V gene: TRBV20-1
CDR3 protein: CSARGIARDGYTF
CDR3 DNA: TGCAGTGCTAGAGGAATCGCCCGCGATGGCTACACCTTC

J gene: TRBJ2-1
D gene: TRBD2
clone size: few
V gene: TRBV14
CDR3 protein: CASSQDIGATSGSYNEQFF
CDR3 DNA: TGTGCCAGCAGCCAAGATATTGGGGCGACTAGCGGGTCCTACAATGAGCAGTTCTTC

J gene: TRBJ2-1
D gene: TRBD2
clone size: few
V gene: TRBV27
CDR3 protein: CASSPRLRTSGYNEQFF
CDR3 DNA: TGTGCCAGCAGTCCGCGTCTACGGACTAGCGGCTACAATGAGCAGTTCTTC

J gene: TRBJ1-1
D gene: -
clone size: -
V gene: TRBV20-1
CDR3 protein: CSARGERPRRGMNTEAFF
CDR3 DNA: TGCAGTGCTAGAGGAGAGAGGCCAAGGAGGGGTATGAACACTGAAGCTTTCTTT

J gene: TRBJ1-5
D gene: TRBD1
clone size: -
V gene: TRBV12-3/TRBV12-4
CDR3 protein: CASSFGDRENQPQHF
CDR3 DNA: TGTGCCAGCAGTTTTGGGGACAGGGAGAATCAGCCCCAGCATTTT

J gene: TRBJ1-2
D gene: -
clone size: many
V gene: TRBV29-1
CDR3 protein: CSVAEQKGYTF
CDR3 DNA: TGCAGCGTTGCCGAACAAAAGGGCTACACCTTC

J gene: TRBJ2-7
D gene: -
clone size: -
V gene: TRBV20-1
CDR3 protein: CSATLRLTPYEQYF
CDR3 DNA: TGCAGTGCTACCCTACGACTAACACCCTACGAGCAGTACTTC

J gene: TRBJ2-1
D gene: -
clone size: -
V gene: TRBV21-1
CDR3 protein: CASLIAGNNEQFF
CDR3 DNA: TGTGCCAGCCTTATAGCGGGGAACAATGAGCAGTTCTTC

J gene: TRBJ1-3
D gene: TRBD1
clone size: -
V gene: TRBV12-3/TRBV12-4
CDR3 protein: CASSCSGQPYSGNTIYF
CDR3 DNA: TGTGCCAGCAGTTGCTCGGGACAGCCCTACTCTGGAAACACCATATATTTT

J gene: TRBJ2-1
D gene: TRBD1
clone size: few
V gene: TRBV20-1
CDR3 protein: CSARRGGQLDEQFF
CDR3 DNA: TGCAGTGCTAGACGAGGGGGCCAATTGGATGAGCAGTTCTTC

J gene: TRBJ2-5
D gene: TRBD2
clone size: -
V gene: TRBV6-5
CDR3 protein: CASRPTSGISNEQYF
CDR3 DNA: TGTGCCAGCAGACCAACTAGCGGGATATCTAATGAGCAGTACTTC

J gene: TRBJ1-5
D gene: TRBD1
clone size: -
V gene: TRBV24-1
CDR3 protein: CATSITGDQPQHF
CDR3 DNA: TGTGCCACCAGCATTACAGGGGATCAGCCCCAGCATTTT

J gene: TRBJ1-2
D gene: -
clone size: -
V gene: TRBV12-3/TRBV12-4
CDR3 protein: CASSQSGAAPYGYTF
CDR3 DNA: TGTGCCAGCAGCCAATCAGGGGCCGCTCCCTATGGCTACACCTTC

J gene: TRBJ1-2
D gene: -
clone size: -
V gene: TRBV21-1
CDR3 protein: CASSKRRELEFYGYTF
CDR3 DNA: TGTGCCAGCAGCAAAAGGCGAGAGCTTGAATTCTATGGCTACACCTTC

J gene: TRBJ2-5
D gene: -
clone size: many
V gene: TRBV3-1
CDR3 protein: CASSRDYQETQYF
CDR3 DNA: TGTGCCAGCAGTAGGGATTACCAAGAGACCCAGTACTTC

J gene: TRBJ2-5
D gene: -
clone size: -
V gene: TRBV2
CDR3 protein: CSSTSGEQYF
CDR3 DNA: -

J gene: TRBJ2-1
D gene: TRBD2
clone size: once
V gene: TRBV9
CDR3 protein: CASSVSGVSYNEQFF
CDR3 DNA: TGTGCCAGCAGCGTGAGCGGGGTTTCCTACAATGAGCAGTTCTTC

J gene: TRBJ1-2
D gene: TRBD1
clone size: few
V gene: TRBV5-1
CDR3 protein: CASSFDREVYGYTF
CDR3 DNA: TGCGCCAGCAGCTTCGACAGGGAGGTCTATGGCTACACCTTC

J gene: TRBJ2-4
D gene: -
clone size: -
V gene: TRBV20-1
CDR3 protein: CSARGLEGAKNIQYF
CDR3 DNA: TGCAGTGCTAGAGGACTAGAGGGGGCCAAAAACATTCAGTACTTC

J gene: TRBJ2-1
D gene: -
clone size: -
V gene: TRBV12-3/TRBV12-4
CDR3 protein: CASSLWLANEQFF
CDR3 DNA: TGTGCCAGCAGTTTGTGGCTAGCCAATGAGCAGTTCTTC

J gene: TRBJ1-4
D gene: TRBD1
clone size: -
V gene: TRBV6-1
CDR3 protein: CASSESAGGFEKLFF
CDR3 DNA: TGTGCCAGCAGTGAATCCGCAGGGGGCTTTGAAAAACTGTTTTTT

J gene: TRBJ1-1
D gene: TRBD1
clone size: few
V gene: TRBV11-2
CDR3 protein: CATPPRRGRPEAFF
CDR3 DNA: TGTGCCACTCCCCCACGCAGGGGGCGACCTGAAGCTTTCTTT

J gene: TRBJ2-7
D gene: TRBD2
clone size: -
V gene: TRBV28
CDR3 protein: CASSLGRGWTYEQYF
CDR3 DNA: TGTGCCAGCAGTTTAGGGCGGGGGTGGACCTACGAGCAGTACTTC

J gene: TRBJ1-3
D gene: -
clone size: few
V gene: TRBV7-8
CDR3 protein: CASSLGGGNTIYF
CDR3 DNA: TGTGCCAGCAGCTTAGGGGGTGGAAACACCATATATTTT

J gene: TRBJ1-2
D gene: -
clone size: few
V gene: TRBV18
CDR3 protein: CASSPRTPANYGYTF
CDR3 DNA: TGTGCCAGCTCACCCCGGACACCAGCTAACTATGGCTACACCTTC

J gene: TRBJ2-5
D gene: TRBD1
clone size: -
V gene: TRBV12-3/TRBV12-4
CDR3 protein: CASSFPGQGSLGQYF
CDR3 DNA: TGTGCCAGCAGTTTCCCGGGACAGGGGTCGCTGGGGCAGTACTTC

J gene: TRBJ2-5
D gene: TRBD1
clone size: few
V gene: TRBV24-1
CDR3 protein: CATSVADRTTQYF
CDR3 DNA: TGTGCCACCAGTGTCGCGGACAGGACCACCCAGTACTTC

J gene: TRBJ2-3
D gene: -
clone size: -
V gene: TRBV25-1
CDR3 protein: CASSPPPGLTDTQYF
CDR3 DNA: TGTGCCAGCAGTCCCCCCCCGGGACTCACAGATACGCAGTATTTT

J gene: TRBJ2-7
D gene: TRBD1
clone size: few
V gene: TRBV20-1
CDR3 protein: CSATGQLPYEQYF
CDR3 DNA: TGCAGTGCTACGGGACAGCTCCCATACGAGCAGTACTTC

J gene: TRBJ1-2
D gene: TRBD1
clone size: -
V gene: TRBV25-1
CDR3 protein: CASSEYRGTGIRYTF
CDR3 DNA: TGTGCCAGCAGTGAATACCGCGGGACAGGGATCCGCTACACCTTC

J gene: TRBJ1-2
D gene: -
clone size: -
V gene: TRBV27
CDR3 protein: CASSLSVRGYTF
CDR3 DNA: TGTGCCAGCAGTTTATCGGTGCGGGGCTACACCTTC

J gene: TRBJ2-7
D gene: -
clone size: many
V gene: TRBV9
CDR3 protein: CASSVGPSYEQYF
CDR3 DNA: TGTGCCAGCAGCGTTGGGCCCTCGTACGAGCAGTACTTC

J gene: TRBJ2-7
D gene: TRBD2
clone size: -
V gene: TRBV6-5
CDR3 protein: CASRKLAGLYEQYF
CDR3 DNA: TGTGCCAGCAGAAAACTAGCGGGGCTCTACGAGCAGTACTTC

J gene: TRBJ1-1
D gene: -
clone size: few
V gene: TRBV12-3/TRBV12-4
CDR3 protein: CASSFSPIGSTEAFF
CDR3 DNA: TGTGCCAGCAGTTTTTCCCCCATTGGGAGCACTGAAGCTTTCTTT

J gene: TRBJ1-1
D gene: TRBD1
clone size: few
V gene: TRBV6-1
CDR3 protein: CASSEVWGDRNTEAFF
CDR3 DNA: TGTGCCAGCAGTGAAGTTTGGGGGGACAGGAACACTGAAGCTTTCTTT

J gene: TRBJ2-3
D gene: TRBD2
clone size: once
V gene: TRBV9
CDR3 protein: CASSVPGLRPTDTQYF
CDR3 DNA: TGTGCCAGCAGCGTCCCGGGACTACGCCCCACAGATACGCAGTATTTT

J gene: TRBJ2-3
D gene: -
clone size: few
V gene: TRBV27
CDR3 protein: CASREPTGAGTDTQYF
CDR3 DNA: TGTGCCAGCAGGGAACCTACGGGAGCGGGCACAGATACGCAGTATTTT